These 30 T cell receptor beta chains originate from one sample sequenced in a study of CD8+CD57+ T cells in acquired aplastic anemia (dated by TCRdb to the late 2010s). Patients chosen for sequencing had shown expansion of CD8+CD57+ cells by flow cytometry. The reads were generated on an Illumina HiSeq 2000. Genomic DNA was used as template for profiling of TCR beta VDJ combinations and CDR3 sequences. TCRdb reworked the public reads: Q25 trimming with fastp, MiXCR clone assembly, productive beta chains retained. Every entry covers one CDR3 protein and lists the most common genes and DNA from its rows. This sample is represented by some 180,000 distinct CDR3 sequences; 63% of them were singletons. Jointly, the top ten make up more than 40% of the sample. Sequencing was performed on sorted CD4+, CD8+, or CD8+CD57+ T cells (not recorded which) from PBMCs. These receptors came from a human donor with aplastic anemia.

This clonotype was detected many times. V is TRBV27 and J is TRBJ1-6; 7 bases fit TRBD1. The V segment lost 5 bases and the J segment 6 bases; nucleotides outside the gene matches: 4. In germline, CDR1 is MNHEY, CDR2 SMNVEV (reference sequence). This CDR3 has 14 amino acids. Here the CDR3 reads CASSTGVSNSPLHF. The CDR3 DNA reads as TGTGCCAGCAGTACAGGGGTTAGTAATTCACCCCTCCACTTT.

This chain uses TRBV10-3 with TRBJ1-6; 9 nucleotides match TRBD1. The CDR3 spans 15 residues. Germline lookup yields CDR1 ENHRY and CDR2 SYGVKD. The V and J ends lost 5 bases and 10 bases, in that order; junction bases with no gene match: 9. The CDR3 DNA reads TGTGCCATCAGTCCAGTGGGACAGGGAAAATCACCCCTCCACTTT. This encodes CAISPVGQGKSPLHF.

CDR3 nucleotide sequence: TGTGCCAGCGACGGCGGGGGGCCTAACGAGCAGTACTTC. This translates into CASDGGGPNEQYF. This chain uses TRBV7-2 with TRBJ2-7; 8 nucleotides align to TRBD2. CDR1 and CDR2 from the germline V gene are SGHTA and FQGNSA. Unmatched junction bases numbered 8, after V lost 8 bases and J lost 5 bases. The CDR3 contains 13 residues.

This chain's CDR3 is CASSQDGQETQYF. The CDR3 DNA reads as TGTGCCAGCAGCCAGGACGGCCAAGAGACCCAGTACTTC. The chain couples TRBV2 to TRBJ2-5; D unresolved. From germline, CDR1 is SNHLY and CDR2 FYNNEI. Trimming left V 6 bases short and J 1 base short, with 9 bases between. The CDR3 is 13 residues long. The whole variable domain, remainder taken from reference TRBV2 and TRBJ2-5, is EPEVTQTPSHQVTQMGQEVILRCVPISNHLYFYWYRQILGQKVEFLVSFYNNEISEKSEIFDDQFSVERPDGSNFTLKIRSTKLEDSAMYFCASSQDGQETQYFGPGTRLLVL.

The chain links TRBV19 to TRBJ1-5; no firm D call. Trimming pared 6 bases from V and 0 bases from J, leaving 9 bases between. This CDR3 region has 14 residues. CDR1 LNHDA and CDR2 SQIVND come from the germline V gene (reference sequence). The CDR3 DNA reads TGTGCCAGTAGAAGGTCGTATAGCAATCAGCCCCAGCATTTT. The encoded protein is CASRRSYSNQPQHF.

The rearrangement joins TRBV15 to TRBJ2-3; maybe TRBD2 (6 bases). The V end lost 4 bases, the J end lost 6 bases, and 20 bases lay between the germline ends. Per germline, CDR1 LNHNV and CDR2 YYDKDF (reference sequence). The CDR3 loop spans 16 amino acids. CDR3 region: CATSTRRRERGDTQYF. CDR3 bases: TGTGCCACCAGCACCCGTCGGCGGGAAAGAGGGGATACGCAGTATTTT.

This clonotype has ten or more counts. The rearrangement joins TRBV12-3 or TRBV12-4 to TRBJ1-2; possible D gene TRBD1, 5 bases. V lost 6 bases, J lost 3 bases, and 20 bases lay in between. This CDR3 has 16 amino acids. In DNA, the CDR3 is TGTGCCAGCAGCCACTCGGCGGGCAGGGAGGACTATGGCTACACCTTC. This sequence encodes CASSHSAGREDYGYTF.

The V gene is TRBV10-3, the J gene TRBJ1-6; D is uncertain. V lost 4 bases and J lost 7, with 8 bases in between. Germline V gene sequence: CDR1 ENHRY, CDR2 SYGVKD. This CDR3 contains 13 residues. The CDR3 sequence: CAISGTANSPLHF. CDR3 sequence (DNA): TGTGCCATCAGTGGGACGGCGAATTCACCCCTCCACTTT.

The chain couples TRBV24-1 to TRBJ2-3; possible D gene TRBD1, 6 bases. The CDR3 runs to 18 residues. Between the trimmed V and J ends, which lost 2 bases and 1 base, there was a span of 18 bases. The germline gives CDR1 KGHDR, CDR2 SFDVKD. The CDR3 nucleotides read TGTGCCACCAGTGATTACAACAGGGTTGGAGGCGGCACAGATACGCAGTATTTT. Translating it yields CATSDYNRVGGGTDTQYF.

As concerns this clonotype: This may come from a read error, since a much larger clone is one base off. The CDR3 spells CATAGAGIYNEQFF. CDR3 sequence (DNA): TGTGCCACCGCCGGAGCGGGGATATACAATGAGCAGTTCTTC. The gene calls are TRBV6-1 and TRBJ2-1, with 7 bases identical to TRBD2. The J segment lost 4 bases and the V segment lost 10 bases, leaving 10 bases of the junction unmatched. The CDR3 has 14 residues. Germline V lookup: CDR1 MNHNS, CDR2 SASEGT.

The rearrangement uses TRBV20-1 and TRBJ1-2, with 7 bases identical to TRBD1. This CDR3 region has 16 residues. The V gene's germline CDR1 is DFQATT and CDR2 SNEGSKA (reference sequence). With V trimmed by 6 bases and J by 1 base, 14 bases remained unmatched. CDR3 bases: TGCAGTGCCCCACCGGGACAGACCTCTCTTAACTATGGCTACACCTTC. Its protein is CSAPPGQTSLNYGYTF.

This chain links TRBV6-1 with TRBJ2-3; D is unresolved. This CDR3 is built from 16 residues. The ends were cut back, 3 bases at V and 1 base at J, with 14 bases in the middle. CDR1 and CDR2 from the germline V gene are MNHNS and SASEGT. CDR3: CASSDLPLQGTDTQYF. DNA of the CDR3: TGTGCCAGCAGTGATCTACCGCTCCAGGGCACAGATACGCAGTATTTT.

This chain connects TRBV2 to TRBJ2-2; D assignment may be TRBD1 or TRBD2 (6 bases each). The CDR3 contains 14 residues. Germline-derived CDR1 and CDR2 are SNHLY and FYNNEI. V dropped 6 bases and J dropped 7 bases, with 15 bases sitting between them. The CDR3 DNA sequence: TGTGCCAGCAGCTTAAGGGGGGTGAACGGGGAGCTGTTTTTT. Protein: CASSLRGVNGELFF.

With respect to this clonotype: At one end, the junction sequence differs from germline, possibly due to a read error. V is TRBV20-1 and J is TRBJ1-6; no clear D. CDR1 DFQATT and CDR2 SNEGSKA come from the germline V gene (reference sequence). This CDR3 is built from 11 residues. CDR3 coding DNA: TGCGGTGCTAGAGATGGCTCCTCACTCCACTTT. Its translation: CGARDGSSLHF.

The CDR3 here is CASSGQGADGYTF. CDR3 DNA: TGTGCCAGCAGCGGGCAGGGGGCAGATGGCTACACCTTC. The chain joins TRBV2 to TRBJ1-2; 8 positions agree with TRBD1. CDR1 is SNHLY and CDR2 is FYNNEI in the germline V gene. V dropped 6 bases and J dropped 6; count of bases not matched to a gene: 6. This CDR3 region has 13 residues. Based on the CDR3 plus reference TRBV2 and TRBJ1-2, the full variable domain is EPEVTQTPSHQVTQMGQEVILRCVPISNHLYFYWYRQILGQKVEFLVSFYNNEISEKSEIFDDQFSVERPDGSNFTLKIRSTKLEDSAMYFCASSGQGADGYTFGSGTRLTVV.

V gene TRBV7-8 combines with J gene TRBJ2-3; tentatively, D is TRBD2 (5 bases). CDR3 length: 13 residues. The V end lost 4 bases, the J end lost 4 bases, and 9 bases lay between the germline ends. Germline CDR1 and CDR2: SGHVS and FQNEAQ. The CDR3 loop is CASSSLAPDTQYF. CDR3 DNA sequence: TGTGCCAGCAGCTCGCTAGCTCCAGATACGCAGTATTTT.

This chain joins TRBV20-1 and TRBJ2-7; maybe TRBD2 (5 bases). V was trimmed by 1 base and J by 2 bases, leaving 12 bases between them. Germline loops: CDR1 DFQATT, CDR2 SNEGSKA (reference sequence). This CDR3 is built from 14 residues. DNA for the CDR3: TGCAGTGCTAGAGCCCCCTCACTAGCCTACGAGCAGTACTTC. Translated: CSARAPSLAYEQYF.

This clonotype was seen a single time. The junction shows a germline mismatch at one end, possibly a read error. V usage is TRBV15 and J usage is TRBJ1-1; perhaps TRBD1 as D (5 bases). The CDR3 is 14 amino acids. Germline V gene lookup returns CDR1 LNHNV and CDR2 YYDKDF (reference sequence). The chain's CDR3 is CGTSRGAGRTEAFF. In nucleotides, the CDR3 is TGTGGCACCAGCAGAGGCGCAGGGAGGACTGAAGCTTTCTTT.

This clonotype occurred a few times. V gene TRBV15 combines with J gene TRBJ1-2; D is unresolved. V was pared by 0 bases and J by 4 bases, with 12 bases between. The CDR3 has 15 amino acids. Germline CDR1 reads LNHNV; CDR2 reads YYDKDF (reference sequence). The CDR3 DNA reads TGTGCCACCAGCAGAGATGGCCCGGGTTCCTATGGCTACACCTTC. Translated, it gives CATSRDGPGSYGYTF.

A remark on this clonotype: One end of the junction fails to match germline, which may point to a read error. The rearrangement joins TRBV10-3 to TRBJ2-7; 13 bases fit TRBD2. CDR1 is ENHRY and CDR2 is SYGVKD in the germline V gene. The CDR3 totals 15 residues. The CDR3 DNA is TGTGCCGTCAGTGAGTCAGGACTAGCGGGAGACGAGCAGTACTTC. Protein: CAVSESGLAGDEQYF.

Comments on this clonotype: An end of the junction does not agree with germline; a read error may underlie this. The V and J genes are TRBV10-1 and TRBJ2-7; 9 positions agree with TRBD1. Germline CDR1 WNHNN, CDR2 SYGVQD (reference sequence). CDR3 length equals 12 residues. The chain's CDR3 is CAIWTGEYEQYF. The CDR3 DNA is TGTGCCATCTGGACAGGGGAATACGAGCAGTACTTC.

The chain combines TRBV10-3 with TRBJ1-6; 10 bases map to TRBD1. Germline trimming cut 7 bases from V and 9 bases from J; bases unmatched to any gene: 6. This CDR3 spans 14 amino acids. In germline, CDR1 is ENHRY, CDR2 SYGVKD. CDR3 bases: TGTGCCATCACCGAGGGACAGGGGATTTCACCCCTCCACTTT. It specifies CAITEGQGISPLHF.

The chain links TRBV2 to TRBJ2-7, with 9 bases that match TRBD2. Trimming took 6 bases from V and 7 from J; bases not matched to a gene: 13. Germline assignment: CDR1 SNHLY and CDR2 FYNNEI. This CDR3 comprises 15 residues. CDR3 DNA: TGTGCCAGCAGCCATGGGACTAGCCATCCGTCTGAGCAGTACTTC. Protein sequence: CASSHGTSHPSEQYF.

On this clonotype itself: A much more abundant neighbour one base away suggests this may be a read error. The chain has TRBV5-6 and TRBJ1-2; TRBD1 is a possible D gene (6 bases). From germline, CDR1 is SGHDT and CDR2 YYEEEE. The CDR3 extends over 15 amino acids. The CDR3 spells CASSLEVGQRIGHTF. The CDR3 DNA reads TGTGCCAGCAGCCTAGAAGTCGGACAGAGGATTGGCCACACCTTC.

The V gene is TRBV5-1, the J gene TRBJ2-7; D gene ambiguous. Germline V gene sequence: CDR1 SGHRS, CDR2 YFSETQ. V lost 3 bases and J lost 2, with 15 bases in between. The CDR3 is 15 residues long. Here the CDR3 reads CASSYGVGGTYEQYF. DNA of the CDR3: TGCGCCAGCAGCTATGGAGTGGGCGGCACCTACGAGCAGTACTTC.

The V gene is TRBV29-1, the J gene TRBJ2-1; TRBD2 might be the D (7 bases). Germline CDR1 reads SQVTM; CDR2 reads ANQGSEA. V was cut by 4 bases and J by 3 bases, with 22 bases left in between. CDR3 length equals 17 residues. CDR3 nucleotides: TGCAGCGTTGGAGGCAAAGTGGGGGGGGCGGACTACAATGAGCAGTTCTTC. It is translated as CSVGGKVGGADYNEQFF.

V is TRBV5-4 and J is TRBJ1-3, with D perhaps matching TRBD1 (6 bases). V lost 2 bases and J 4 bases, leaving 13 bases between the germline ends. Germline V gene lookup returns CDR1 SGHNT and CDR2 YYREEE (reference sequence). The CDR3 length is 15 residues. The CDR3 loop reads CASSLGGLTGNTIYF. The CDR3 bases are TGTGCCAGCAGCTTAGGGGGGCTAACAGGAAACACCATATATTTT.

Here the CDR3 reads CASSPGTGEQFF. Here the CDR3 DNA reads TGTGCCAGCAGCCCCGGGACAGGTGAGCAGTTCTTC. The rearrangement joins TRBV11-3 to TRBJ2-1; TRBD1 aligns across 8 bases. V trimming: 5 bases; J trimming: 9 bases; junction bases outside the gene matches: 3. The CDR3 has 12 residues. From germline, CDR1 is SGHNT and CDR2 YENEEA. The complete variable domain, with remaining parts taken from reference TRBV11-3 and TRBJ2-1, reads EAGVVQSPRYKIIEKKQPVAFWCNPISGHNTLYWYLQNLGQGPELLIRYENEEAVDDSQLPKDRFSAERLKGVDSTLKIQPAELGDSAVYLCASSPGTGEQFFGPGTRLTVL.

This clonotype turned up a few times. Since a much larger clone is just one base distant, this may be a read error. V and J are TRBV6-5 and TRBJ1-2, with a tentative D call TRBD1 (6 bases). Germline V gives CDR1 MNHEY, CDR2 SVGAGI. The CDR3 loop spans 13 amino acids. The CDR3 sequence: CASSLGADNGYAF. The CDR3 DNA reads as TGTGCCAGCAGCTTGGGGGCAGACAATGGCTACGCCTTC.

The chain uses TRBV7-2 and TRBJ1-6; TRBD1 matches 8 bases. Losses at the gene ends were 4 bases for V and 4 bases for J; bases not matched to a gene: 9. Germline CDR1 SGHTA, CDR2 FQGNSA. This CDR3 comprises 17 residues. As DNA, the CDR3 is TGTGCCAGCAGCTCCTCCCGGAGGACAGGGTATAATTCACCCCTCCACTTT. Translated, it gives CASSSSRRTGYNSPLHF.